The T cell receptor beta chain under discussion was sequenced for a study of CD8 T cells in ankylosing spondylitis. The study, taken as a whole, reports: Characteristic, it appeared, of ankylosing spondylitis blood was a TCR beta motif of about eight highly homologous variants.

Germline loops: CDR1 KGHDR, CDR2 SFDVKD. This CDR3 contains 14 residues. Trimming took 4 bases from V and 0 from J, leaving 3 bases between them. TCRdb itself ran the 5' RACE reads through MiXCR, one entry per CDR3 protein. The table has about 540,000 distinct CDR3 sequences, 10% to 15% seen once. This clonotype was observed a few times. The antigen remains undetermined. The genes are TRBV24-1 and TRBJ2-6; D ambiguous. The TCR sequence derives from a male donor with ankylosing spondylitis. The sample comprised blood, either unsorted or a sorted T cell fraction (not recorded which). CDR3 protein: CATSDLSGANVLTF. CDR3 sequence (DNA): TGTGCCACCAGTGACCTCTCTGGGGCCAACGTCCTGACTTTC.